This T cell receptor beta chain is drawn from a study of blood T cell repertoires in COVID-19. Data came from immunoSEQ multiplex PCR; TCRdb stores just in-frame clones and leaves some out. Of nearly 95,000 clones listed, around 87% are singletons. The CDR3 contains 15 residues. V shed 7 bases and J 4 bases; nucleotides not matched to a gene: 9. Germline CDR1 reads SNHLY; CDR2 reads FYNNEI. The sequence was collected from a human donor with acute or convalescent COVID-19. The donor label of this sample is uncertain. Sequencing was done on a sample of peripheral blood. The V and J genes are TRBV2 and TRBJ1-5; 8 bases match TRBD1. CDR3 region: CASNTDREGNQPQHF. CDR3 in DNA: TGTGCCAGCAATACGGACAGGGAAGGGAATCAGCCCCAGCATTTT.